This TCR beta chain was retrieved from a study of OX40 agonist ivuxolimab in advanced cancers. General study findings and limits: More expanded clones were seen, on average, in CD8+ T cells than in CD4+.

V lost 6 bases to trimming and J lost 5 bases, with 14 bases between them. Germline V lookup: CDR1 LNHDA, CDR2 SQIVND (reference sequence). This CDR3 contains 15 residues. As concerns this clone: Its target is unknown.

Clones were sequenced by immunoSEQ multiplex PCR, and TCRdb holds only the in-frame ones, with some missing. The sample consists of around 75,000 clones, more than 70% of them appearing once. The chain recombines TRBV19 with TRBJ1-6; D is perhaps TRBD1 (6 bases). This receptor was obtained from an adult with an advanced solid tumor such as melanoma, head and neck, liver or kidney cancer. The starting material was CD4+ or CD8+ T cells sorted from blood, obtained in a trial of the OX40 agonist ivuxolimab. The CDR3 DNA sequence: TGTGCCAGTAGGGACAGACCGCGAGATAATTCACCCCTCCACTTT. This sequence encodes CASRDRPRDNSPLHF.